The 29 T cell receptor beta chains listed next were all sequenced from one sample in a study of shared clonotypes between healthy human individuals (dated by TCRdb to about 2020). CD8 naive samples were obtained by positive selection for CCR7 among CD45RO-negative cells, yielding a CD45RA+CCR7+ population from which TemRA cells were excluded. Library preparation employed the immunoSEQ multiplex PCR assay. TCRdb took over this immuneACCESS table, retaining in-frame rearrangements with V and J assigned. Such tables are incomplete; in checked studies, under half of the missing clones stem from an unresolved V gene, and the remainder is unexplained. Present in this sample are about 2,100,000 clones, roughly 91% of which were seen just once. Together, the top ten hold 1.5% to 2% of the sample. What was sequenced was naive CD8+ T cells from PBMCs. This specimen's cell subset or site label, per the study, means: CD45RA+CCR7+. These receptors all come from a man younger than 35 in good health. Some clones in this sample may be carry-over from other donors' samples.

This sequence joins TRBV7-9 and TRBJ1-1; perhaps TRBD1 as D (5 bases). The CDR3 covers 14 residues. The V gene's germline CDR1 is SEHNR and CDR2 FQNEAQ (reference sequence). The ends were cut back, 5 bases at V and 7 bases at J, with 17 bases in the middle. For the CDR3, the DNA is TGTGCCAGCAGCGTGGGACCCCCATTCGATGAAGCTTTCTTT. Residues: CASSVGPPFDEAFF.

The chain combines TRBV11-2 with TRBJ2-3; 13 nucleotides match TRBD2. Germline values: CDR1 SGHAT, CDR2 FQNNGV. The CDR3 sequence is 18 residues long. The junction had 13 bases not matched to a gene; V was cut back by 5 bases and J by 5 bases. CDR3 residues: CASSPGLAGLPGGDTQYF. The CDR3 DNA sequence: TGTGCCAGCAGCCCGGGACTAGCGGGGCTACCCGGGGGAGATACGCAGTATTTT. Using reference TRBV11-2 and TRBJ2-3 for the parts outside the CDR3, the full variable domain is EAGVAQSPRYKIIEKRQSVAFWCNPISGHATLYWYQQILGQGPKLLIQFQNNGVVDDSQLPKDRFSAERLKGVDSTLKIQPAKLEDSAVYLCASSPGLAGLPGGDTQYFGPGTRLTVL.

About this clone itself: Other DNA sequences in the sample encode the same CDR3. The genes are TRBV6-5 and TRBJ2-4; TRBD1 or TRBD2 may be the D gene (5 bases each). The V gene lost 4 bases and the J gene lost 0 bases, with 10 bases spanning the gap. The CDR3 is made up of 15 amino acids. The germline CDR1 and CDR2 sequences are MNHEY and SVGAGI. The CDR3 loop reads CASSLTGTAKNIQYF. CDR3 DNA sequence: TGTGCCAGCAGTTTGACCGGGACAGCCAAAAACATTCAGTACTTC.

The CDR3: CASSPKLPQYIETQYF. CDR3 DNA sequence: TGTGCCAGCAGCCCAAAGCTGCCCCAGTATATCGAGACCCAGTACTTC. The chain joins TRBV7-9 to TRBJ2-5; no clear D. This CDR3 has 16 residues. V was pared by 5 bases and J by 5 bases, with 21 bases between. Germline loops: CDR1 SEHNR, CDR2 FQNEAQ (reference sequence).

In DNA form, the CDR3 reads TGTGCCAGCAGCCCCGTAGGGGGACGGGAGACCCAGTACTTC. The encoded protein is CASSPVGGRETQYF. The chain employs TRBV28 and TRBJ2-5; TRBD1 is a possible D gene (6 bases). The CDR3 has 14 residues. Germline CDR1 is MDHEN and CDR2 is SYDVKM. V gave up 6 bases and J gave up 5 bases, with 16 bases separating them.

The rearrangement joins TRBV5-6 to TRBJ1-1; a weak D match, TRBD1 (5 bases). Trimming removed 3 bases from V and 6 bases from J, with 12 bases in between. The CDR3 sequence is 13 residues long. Germline V gene lookup returns CDR1 SGHDT and CDR2 YYEEEE. The CDR3 protein is CASSSQEGPEAFF. The CDR3 region has the DNA TGTGCCAGCAGCTCCCAAGAGGGACCTGAAGCTTTCTTT.

The rearrangement uses TRBV28 and TRBJ2-2; D may correspond to TRBD1 or TRBD2 (5 bases each). The CDR3 covers 15 residues. The V and J ends lost 6 bases and 6 bases respectively, with 17 bases between them. The germline gives CDR1 MDHEN, CDR2 SYDVKM. In DNA, the CDR3 is TGTGCCAGCAGCATCGACCGACGAGGGGCCGGGGAGCTGTTTTTT. Its translation: CASSIDRRGAGELFF.

The genes are TRBV5-1 and TRBJ2-7, with D possibly TRBD1 on 5 matching bases. Looked up from germline, CDR1 is SGHRS and CDR2 is YFSETQ. V lost 6 bases, J lost 0 bases, and 13 bases lay in between. The CDR3 loop spans 14 amino acids. CDR3: CASTTDRNSYEQYF. CDR3 sequence (DNA): TGCGCCAGCACTACTGACAGAAACTCCTACGAGCAGTACTTC.

Here the CDR3 reads CASSLSMGYQRPDTQYF. The CDR3 nucleotides are TGTGCCAGCAGTTTATCGATGGGCTATCAGAGACCAGATACGCAGTATTTT. The rearrangement links TRBV27 to TRBJ2-3; the D is unclear. V was clipped by 0 bases and J by 4 bases, with 17 bases between them. The CDR3 runs to 17 residues. CDR1 MNHEY and CDR2 SMNVEV come from the germline V gene (reference sequence).

The rearrangement joins TRBV7-8 to TRBJ2-7; D not resolved. V was cut by 3 bases and J by 0 bases, with 9 bases left in between. The CDR3 spans 14 residues. Germline V gene lookup returns CDR1 SGHVS and CDR2 FQNEAQ. CDR3 residues: CASSLLALSYEQYF. The CDR3 DNA reads TGTGCCAGCAGCTTGCTCGCGCTCTCCTACGAGCAGTACTTC.

The chain recombines TRBV30 with TRBJ2-7, with 12 bases identical to TRBD1. CDR3 size: 15 residues. V gave up 0 bases and J gave up 3 bases; unmatched junction bases: 3. Germline V gene data show CDR1 as GTSNPN and CDR2 as SVGIG (reference sequence). In DNA form, the CDR3 reads TGTGCCTGGAGTGTTGGGACAGGGGGCCTCTACGAGCAGTACTTC. Translating it yields CAWSVGTGGLYEQYF. Full variable domain (missing parts from reference TRBV30 and TRBJ2-7): SQTIHQWPATLVQPVGSPLSLECTVEGTSNPNLYWYRQAAGRGLQLLFYSVGIGQISSEVPQNLSASRPQDRQFILSSKKLLLSDSGFYLCAWSVGTGGLYEQYFGPGTRLTVT.

The chain employs TRBV19 and TRBJ1-2; possible D gene TRBD1, 5 bases. The CDR3 contains 13 residues. Germline V gene sequence: CDR1 LNHDA, CDR2 SQIVND (reference sequence). For the CDR3, the DNA is TGTGCAACCAGTTGGGGGGCTAACTATGGCTACACCTTC. Encoded protein: CATSWGANYGYTF.

The V gene is TRBV27, the J gene TRBJ2-1, with D possibly matching TRBD1 (5 bases). CDR3 length equals 14 residues. Germline values: CDR1 MNHEY, CDR2 SMNVEV (reference sequence). V gave up 6 bases and J gave up 3 bases, with 12 bases separating them. CDR3 sequence reads: CASRQGGNYNEQFF. CDR3 nucleotide sequence: TGTGCCAGCAGGCAGGGTGGGAACTACAATGAGCAGTTCTTC.

This clone was seen a single time. V usage is TRBV7-3 and J usage is TRBJ2-2; 7 nucleotides agree with TRBD1. J was trimmed by 6 bases and V by 1 base; bases with no gene match: 8. This CDR3 is 16 amino acids long. CDR1 and CDR2 from the germline V gene are SGHTA and FQGTGA. The CDR3 DNA follows: TGTGCCAGCAGCTTAAGGCCAGGGGGTTTGGCCGGGGAGCTGTTTTTT. This gives the protein CASSLRPGGLAGELFF.

This clone occurred once. CDR3 in DNA: TGTGCCAGCAGCCCCCGCCTAGCGGGAGACTTGGACAATGAGCAGTTCTTC. It yields the protein CASSPRLAGDLDNEQFF. V usage is TRBV7-2 and J usage is TRBJ2-1; 10 positions match TRBD2. The CDR3 spans 17 residues. The germline gives CDR1 SGHTA, CDR2 FQGNSA. Losses at the gene ends were 5 bases for V and 5 bases for J; bases not matched to a gene: 12.

The genes are TRBV5-6 and TRBJ2-1; D remains unclear. The CDR3 is made up of 14 amino acids. The V gene's germline CDR1 is SGHDT and CDR2 YYEEEE. Trimming pared 3 bases from V and 1 base from J, leaving 8 bases between. CDR3 coding DNA: TGTGCCAGCAGCTCGACCAATTCCTACAATGAGCAGTTCTTC. Translation: CASSSTNSYNEQFF.

V usage is TRBV7-9 and J usage is TRBJ2-5; TRBD1 aligns across 7 bases. Trimming took 5 bases from V and 1 from J; bases not matched to a gene: 4. Per germline, CDR1 SEHNR and CDR2 FQNEAQ (reference sequence). The CDR3 sequence is 14 residues long. Here the CDR3 DNA reads TGTGCCAGCAGCCCCGACAGGGTCCAAGAGACCCAGTACTTC. As protein: CASSPDRVQETQYF.

J is TRBJ2-1 and V is TRBV9; TRBD2 matches 14 bases. The CDR3 sequence is 16 residues long. V gave up 0 bases and J gave up 8 bases; unmatched junction bases: 4. The V gene's germline CDR1 is SGDLS and CDR2 YYNGEE. The CDR3 sequence: CASSVEGLAGAHEQFF. The CDR3 region has the DNA TGTGCCAGCAGCGTAGAGGGACTAGCGGGAGCTCATGAGCAGTTCTTC.

The V and J genes are TRBV27 and TRBJ2-7; the match to TRBD2 covers 7 bases. The CDR3 sequence is 14 residues long. J gave up 3 bases and V 8 bases, and 10 bases lay outside the gene matches. Germline CDR1 MNHEY, CDR2 SMNVEV (reference sequence). For the CDR3, the DNA is TGTGCCAGCGAGCCAAGAAGCGGGAACTACGAGCAGTACTTC. Encoded protein: CASEPRSGNYEQYF.

The rearrangement joins TRBV6-1 to TRBJ2-7; 7 bases are a match to TRBD1. Germline CDR1 MNHNS, CDR2 SASEGT. The CDR3 totals 11 residues. The V gene end was trimmed by 10 bases and the J gene end by 3 bases; junction bases not matched to a gene: 3. The CDR3: CATGDSYEQYF. The DNA of the CDR3 is TGTGCCACCGGGGACAGCTACGAGCAGTACTTC.

CDR3 in amino acids: CASSLVGLADKNIQYF. The CDR3 DNA is TGTGCCAGCAGCTTAGTCGGACTAGCGGATAAAAACATTCAGTACTTC. The genes are TRBV7-9 and TRBJ2-4, with 10 bases fitting TRBD2. The V gene's germline CDR1 is SEHNR and CDR2 FQNEAQ (reference sequence). The CDR3 spans 16 residues. J lost 4 bases, V lost 1 base, and 4 bases had no gene match.

This sequence joins TRBV27 and TRBJ2-7; tentative D call: TRBD1 (5 bases). The germline CDR1 and CDR2 sequences are MNHEY and SMNVEV (reference sequence). V lost 3 bases to trimming and J lost 3 bases, with 12 bases between them. The CDR3 covers 14 residues. This CDR3 reads CASSFARGDYEQYF. As DNA, the CDR3 is TGTGCCAGCAGTTTCGCTAGGGGCGACTACGAGCAGTACTTC.

The CDR3 region is CASSTGGDSLDEQFF. The CDR3 DNA is TGTGCCAGTTCGACGGGTGGGGACTCGTTGGATGAGCAGTTCTTC. The gene calls are TRBV19 and TRBJ2-1; tentative D call: TRBD2 (6 bases). V lost 8 bases and J 8 bases, leaving 22 bases between the germline ends. The V gene's germline CDR1 is LNHDA and CDR2 SQIVND (reference sequence). The CDR3 sequence is 15 residues long.

The V gene is TRBV19, the J gene TRBJ2-3, with D hard to call. CDR1 and CDR2 from the germline V gene are LNHDA and SQIVND (reference sequence). The length of the CDR3 is 13 residues. The V gene lost 3 bases and the J gene lost 0 bases, with 4 bases spanning the gap. CDR3 in amino acids: CASSMKSTDTQYF. DNA of the CDR3: TGTGCCAGTAGTATGAAGAGCACAGATACGCAGTATTTT.

This chain joins TRBV27 and TRBJ1-2; the D gene is possibly TRBD1 (5 bases). The CDR3 spans 17 residues. Germline CDR1 is MNHEY and CDR2 is SMNVEV (reference sequence). The V end lost 3 bases, the J end lost 1 base, and 18 bases lay between the germline ends. The CDR3 bases are TGTGCCAGCAGTTTGGGACGGATCCCGTACCTTAACTATGGCTACACCTTC. Encoded protein: CASSLGRIPYLNYGYTF.

This clone came up once. The chain couples TRBV7-2 to TRBJ2-7; weak D call: TRBD1 (7 bases). The CDR3 consists of 13 residues. Germline V gives CDR1 SGHTA, CDR2 FQGNSA. The V gene lost 4 bases and the J gene lost 4 bases, with 11 bases spanning the gap. The CDR3: CASSSTGRYEQYF. The CDR3 coding sequence is TGTGCCAGCAGCTCGACAGGGAGGTACGAGCAGTACTTC.

The CDR3 sequence is CASSPREAGSHEQYF. Written as DNA, the CDR3 is TGTGCCAGCAGCCCTCGGGAGGCGGGGAGCCACGAGCAGTACTTC. This sequence joins TRBV6-4 and TRBJ2-7; 7 nucleotides match TRBD2. Per the germline V gene, CDR1 is MRHNA and CDR2 is SNTAGT. V was clipped by 6 bases and J by 5 bases; unmatched bases: 13. The CDR3 spans 15 residues.

This chain links TRBV6-1 with TRBJ2-7; 9 positions agree with TRBD1. Germline-derived CDR1 and CDR2 are MNHNS and SASEGT. There are 15 residues in the CDR3. V lost 5 bases to trimming and J lost 4 bases; unmatched junction nucleotides: 9. The DNA of the CDR3 is TGTGCCAGCAGTACCACAGGGGGCAGATGGTACGAGCAGTACTTC. It encodes CASSTTGGRWYEQYF.

CDR3 region: CSVEMGRYRAENTEAFF. The CDR3 DNA reads TGCAGCGTTGAAATGGGTAGATACAGGGCCGAGAACACTGAAGCTTTCTTT. The chain couples TRBV29-1 to TRBJ1-1; the D gene is possibly TRBD1 (6 bases). Germline assignment: CDR1 SQVTM and CDR2 ANQGSEA. V lost 2 bases and J 1 base, leaving 20 bases between the germline ends. The CDR3 runs to 17 residues.